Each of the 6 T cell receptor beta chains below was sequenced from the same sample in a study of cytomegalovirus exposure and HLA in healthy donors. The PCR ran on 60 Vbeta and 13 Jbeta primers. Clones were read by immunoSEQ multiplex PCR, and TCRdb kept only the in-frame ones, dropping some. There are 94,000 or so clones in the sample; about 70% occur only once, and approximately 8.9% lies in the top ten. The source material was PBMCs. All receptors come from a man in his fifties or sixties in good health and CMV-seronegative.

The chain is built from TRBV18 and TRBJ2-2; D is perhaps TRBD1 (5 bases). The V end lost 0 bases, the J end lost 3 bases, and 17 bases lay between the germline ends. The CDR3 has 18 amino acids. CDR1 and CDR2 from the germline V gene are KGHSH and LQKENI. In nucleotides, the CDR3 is TGTGCCAGCTCACCACCGAACCGGGCAGGGCGGTACACCGGGGAGCTGTTTTTT. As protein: CASSPPNRAGRYTGELFF.

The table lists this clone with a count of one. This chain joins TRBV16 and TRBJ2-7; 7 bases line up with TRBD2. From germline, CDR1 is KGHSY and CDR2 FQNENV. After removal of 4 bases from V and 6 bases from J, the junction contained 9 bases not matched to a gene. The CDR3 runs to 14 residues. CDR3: CASSPRGVTSEQYF. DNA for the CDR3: TGTGCCAGCAGCCCACGGGGGGTGACGAGCGAGCAGTACTTC.

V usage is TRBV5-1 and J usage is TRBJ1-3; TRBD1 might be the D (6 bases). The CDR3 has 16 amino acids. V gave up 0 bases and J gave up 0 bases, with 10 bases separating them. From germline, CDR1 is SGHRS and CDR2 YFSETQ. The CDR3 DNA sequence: TGCGCCAGCAGCTTGGCGGGGGGGCGCTCTGGAAACACCATATATTTT. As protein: CASSLAGGRSGNTIYF.

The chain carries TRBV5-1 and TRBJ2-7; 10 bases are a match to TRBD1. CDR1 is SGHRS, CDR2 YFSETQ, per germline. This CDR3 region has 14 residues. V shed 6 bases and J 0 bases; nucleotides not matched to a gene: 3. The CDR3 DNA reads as TGCGCCAGCACCCGGACAGGGGGCTCCTACGAGCAGTACTTC. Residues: CASTRTGGSYEQYF.

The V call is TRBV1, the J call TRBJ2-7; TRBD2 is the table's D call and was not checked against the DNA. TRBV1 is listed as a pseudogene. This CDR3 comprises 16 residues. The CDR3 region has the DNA TGCACCAGCAAGCTAGCGGGGGTCCCTTTAGACTACGAGCAGTACTTC. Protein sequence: CTSKLAGVPLDYEQYF.

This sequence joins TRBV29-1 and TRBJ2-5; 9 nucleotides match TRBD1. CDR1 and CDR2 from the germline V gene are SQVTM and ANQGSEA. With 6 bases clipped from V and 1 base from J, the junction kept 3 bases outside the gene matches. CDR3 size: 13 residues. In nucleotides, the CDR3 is TGCAGCGTCCTACAGGGGGCCCAAGAGACCCAGTACTTC. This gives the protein CSVLQGAQETQYF.